This T cell receptor (beta chain) is from a study of spatial heterogeneity in lung cancer. On the study more broadly: Raw reads contained each unique TCR and UMI combination more than ten times on average. The study's findings and limits: At tumor resection, ubiquitous expanded TCRs were detected in blood more often than later.

Each molecule of TCR cDNA was tagged with one unique molecular identifier. One entry per CDR3 protein, called by TCRdb with MiXCR from the 5' RACE reads. The repertoire holds about 95,000 distinct CDR3 sequences, roughly 9.5% seen once, with about 7.1% in the top ten. Time point specified: sample taken at primary tumor resection. From tumor, nontumor lung or frozen PBMC, whole RNA was taken unsorted for sequencing. The donors were some 70 patients with non-small cell lung cancer that was early-stage and untreated. This clonotype was counted a few times. Its antigen is unknown. The CDR3 extends over 12 amino acids. CDR1 is MDHEN and CDR2 is SYDVKM in the germline V gene. The V gene lost 3 bases and the J gene lost 5 bases, with 7 bases spanning the gap.

The origin of this receptor is a male donor with early-stage non-small cell lung cancer. The V call is TRBV28, the J call TRBJ2-5; D remains unclear. Sequenced material: PBMCs, taken at surgery. CDR3 in amino acids: CASSLGYETQYF. The CDR3 DNA reads as TGTGCCAGCAGTTTGGGCTATGAGACCCAGTACTTC.